This T cell receptor (beta chain) was identified in a study of early T cells in non-severe SARS-CoV-2 infection. This clonotype has ten or more counts. Antigen: not known. General study points: Comparison of clonotypes with VDJdb favored anti-spike CD8 responses while missing private and CD4 specificities.

cDNA molecules, individually, were tagged with unique molecular identifiers. MiXCR, applied by TCRdb to the 5' RACE reads, yields one record per CDR3 protein. The sample consists of approximately 40,000 distinct CDR3 sequences, 5.5% to 7.5% of them appearing once. The specimen comprised whole blood, sampled at baseline. The clonotype comes from an adult who was a healthcare worker with PCR-confirmed SARS-CoV-2 infection or an uninfected control (not recorded which).

The CDR3 is CASSYAGLEQYF. In DNA form, the CDR3 reads TGTGCCAGCAGTTACGCCGGGCTCGAGCAGTACTTC. The V gene is TRBV6-2 or TRBV6-3, the J gene TRBJ2-7; D call uncertain. V was shortened by 2 bases and J by 6 bases, with 8 bases between the two germline ends. This CDR3 has 12 residues. Germline loops: CDR1 MNHEY, CDR2 SVGEGT.